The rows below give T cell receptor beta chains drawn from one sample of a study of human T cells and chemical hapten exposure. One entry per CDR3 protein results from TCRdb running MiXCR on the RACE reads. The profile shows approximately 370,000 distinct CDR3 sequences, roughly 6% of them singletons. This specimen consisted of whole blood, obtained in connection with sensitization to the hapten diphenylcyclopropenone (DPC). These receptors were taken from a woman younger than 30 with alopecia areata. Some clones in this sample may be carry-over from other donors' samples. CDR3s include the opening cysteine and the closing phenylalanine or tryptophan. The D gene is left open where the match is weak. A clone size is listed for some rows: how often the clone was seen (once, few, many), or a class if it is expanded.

CDR3nt: TGTGCCAGCAGTAGAAGATGGGACCGAGCGCCTGGCTACACCTTC
CDR3aa: CASSRRWDRAPGYTF
d_gene: -
abundance: many
j_gene: TRBJ1-2
v_gene: TRBV2

CDR3nt: TGTGCCACCAGCAGAGATTCGCCAGGGCATAGCAATCAGCCCCAGCATTTT
CDR3aa: CATSRDSPGHSNQPQHF
d_gene: -
abundance: -
j_gene: TRBJ1-5
v_gene: TRBV15

CDR3nt: TGCGCCAGCAGCCCGTGGACTAGCGGGGCCCAAGAGACCCAGTACTTC
CDR3aa: CASSPWTSGAQETQYF
d_gene: TRBD2
abundance: many
j_gene: TRBJ2-5
v_gene: TRBV4-1

CDR3nt: TGCGCCAGCAGCTTGGAGGGACTAGCGTTCGGGGAGCTGTTTTTT
CDR3aa: CASSLEGLAFGELFF
d_gene: TRBD2
abundance: -
j_gene: TRBJ2-2
v_gene: TRBV5-1

CDR3nt: TGTGCCAGCAGCCCCTCTCCCAGGGGGACACGGAACACCGGGGAGCTGTTTTTT
CDR3aa: CASSPSPRGTRNTGELFF
d_gene: TRBD1
abundance: few
j_gene: TRBJ2-2
v_gene: TRBV6-1

CDR3nt: TGTGCCAGCAGTAACAGGGTCACAGATACGCAGTATTTT
CDR3aa: CASSNRVTDTQYF
d_gene: -
abundance: many
j_gene: TRBJ2-3
v_gene: TRBV28

CDR3nt: TGTGCCAGCATGATCGGGGACAGTGTCTACGAGCAGTACTTC
CDR3aa: CASMIGDSVYEQYF
d_gene: TRBD1
abundance: few
j_gene: TRBJ2-7
v_gene: TRBV6-2/TRBV6-3

CDR3nt: TGCGCCAGCAGCTCGAGCGGGGGCCAAGAGACCCAGTACTTC
CDR3aa: CASSSSGGQETQYF
d_gene: TRBD2
abundance: many
j_gene: TRBJ2-5
v_gene: TRBV5-1

CDR3nt: TGTGCCAGCAGCCAAGACTTTGACCGTGAAGCTTTCTTT
CDR3aa: CASSQDFDREAFF
d_gene: -
abundance: few
j_gene: TRBJ1-1
v_gene: TRBV2

CDR3nt: TGTGCCAGCAGTTTGACAGGGATACTTTTCGGGGAGCTGTTTTTT
CDR3aa: CASSLTGILFGELFF
d_gene: TRBD1
abundance: few
j_gene: TRBJ2-2
v_gene: TRBV27

CDR3nt: TGTGCCAGCCGACCATCAAAAGGGAGTAACCAAGAGACCCAGTACTTC
CDR3aa: CASRPSKGSNQETQYF
d_gene: -
abundance: -
j_gene: TRBJ2-5
v_gene: TRBV6-2/TRBV6-3

CDR3nt: TGTGCCGGTCGGACAGGGGATAATCAGCCCCAGCATTTT
CDR3aa: CAGRTGDNQPQHF
d_gene: TRBD1
abundance: few
j_gene: TRBJ1-5
v_gene: TRBV27

CDR3nt: TGCGCCAGCAGCAAGATATTGGTGGAGACCCAGTACTTC
CDR3aa: CASSKILVETQYF
d_gene: -
abundance: many
j_gene: TRBJ2-5
v_gene: TRBV4-1

CDR3nt: TGTGCCAGCAGCATCAGACAGGGGGTAACCTACGAGCAGTACTTC
CDR3aa: CASSIRQGVTYEQYF
d_gene: TRBD1
abundance: -
j_gene: TRBJ2-7
v_gene: TRBV6-1

CDR3nt: TGTGCCAGCAGCCACTACCGGGACAGGGGGTATGGCTACACCTTC
CDR3aa: CASSHYRDRGYGYTF
d_gene: TRBD1
abundance: many
j_gene: TRBJ1-2
v_gene: TRBV3-1

CDR3nt: TGTGCCATCACCGGGGGGGTAGGGCAGCCCCAGCATTTT
CDR3aa: CAITGGVGQPQHF
d_gene: -
abundance: -
j_gene: TRBJ1-5
v_gene: TRBV10-3

CDR3nt: TGTGCCAGCTCACCACTTGAGTTTTCTGGGGCCAACGTCCTGACTTTC
CDR3aa: CASSPLEFSGANVLTF
d_gene: -
abundance: -
j_gene: TRBJ2-6
v_gene: TRBV18

CDR3nt: TGTGCCAGCAGTCAGGGGGCGACCTATGGCTACACCTTC
CDR3aa: CASSQGATYGYTF
d_gene: TRBD1
abundance: few
j_gene: TRBJ1-2
v_gene: TRBV12-3/TRBV12-4

CDR3nt: TGTGCCAGCAGCTTGGATACAGGGGGCTTCTATGGCTACACCTTC
CDR3aa: CASSLDTGGFYGYTF
d_gene: TRBD1
abundance: -
j_gene: TRBJ1-2
v_gene: TRBV5-4

CDR3nt: TGTGCCAGCTCGACGGACCGTCAGTCTACGAACACTGAAGCTTTCTTT
CDR3aa: CASSTDRQSTNTEAFF
d_gene: -
abundance: many
j_gene: TRBJ1-1
v_gene: TRBV18

CDR3nt: TGTGCCAGCAGCTTCGACGGGTACACTGAAGCTTTCTTT
CDR3aa: CASSFDGYTEAFF
d_gene: -
abundance: -
j_gene: TRBJ1-1
v_gene: TRBV9